This T cell receptor (beta chain) was identified during a study of blood T cell repertoires in COVID-19. Study details: Whether acute or convalescent, the COVID-19 samples came from the United States, Italy and Spain.

The V and J ends lost 8 bases and 2 bases respectively, with 13 bases between them. Per germline, CDR1 MNHEY and CDR2 SMNVEV (reference sequence). The CDR3 is 14 amino acids. Sequencing used immunoSEQ multiplex PCR; TCRdb keeps in-frame clones, though not all of them. The profile shows roughly 290,000 clones, more than 80% of them singletons. What was sequenced was peripheral blood. The rearrangement joins TRBV27 to TRBJ2-1; D might be TRBD2 (6 bases). The sequence was obtained from a young woman with COVID-19, enrolled during active disease. CDR3 amino acids: CASSSENPYNEQFF. DNA for the CDR3: TGTGCCAGCTCTAGCGAGAACCCCTACAATGAGCAGTTCTTC.